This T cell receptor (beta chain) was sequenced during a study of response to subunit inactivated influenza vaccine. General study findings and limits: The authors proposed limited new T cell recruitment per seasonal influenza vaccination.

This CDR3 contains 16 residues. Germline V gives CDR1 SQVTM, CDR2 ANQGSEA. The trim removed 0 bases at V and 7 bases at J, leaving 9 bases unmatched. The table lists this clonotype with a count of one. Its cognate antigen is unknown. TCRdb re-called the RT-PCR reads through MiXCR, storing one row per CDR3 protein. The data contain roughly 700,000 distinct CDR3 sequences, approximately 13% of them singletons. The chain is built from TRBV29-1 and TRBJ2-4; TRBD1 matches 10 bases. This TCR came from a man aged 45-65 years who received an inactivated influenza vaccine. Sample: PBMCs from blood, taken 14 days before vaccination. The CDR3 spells CSVEDLAPGQGNIQYF. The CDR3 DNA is TGCAGCGTTGAAGATCTTGCGCCGGGACAGGGGAACATTCAGTACTTC.